The sequence of this T cell receptor (beta chain) was determined in a study of blood T cell repertoires in COVID-19. Study-level information: Acute and convalescent COVID-19 specimens originated in the United States, Italy and Spain.

CDR1 and CDR2 (germline): MNHEY, SVGAGI. The CDR3 is 14 amino acids. V lost 6 bases and J lost 0; bases outside the gene matches: 3. In its sample, this clone was seen once. Sequencing was performed with immunoSEQ multiplex PCR; in TCRdb, only in-frame clones are kept and a portion is missing. The table shows around 250,000 clones, with more than 75% occurring only once. The chain employs TRBV6-5 and TRBJ2-3; TRBD1 agrees at 7 bases. Sequenced sample: peripheral blood. The clonotype was recovered from a man aged 35 to 55 with active or convalescent COVID-19. The CDR3, as DNA: TGTGCCAGCAGCCACAGGGGCAGCACAGATACGCAGTATTTT. Protein product: CASSHRGSTDTQYF.